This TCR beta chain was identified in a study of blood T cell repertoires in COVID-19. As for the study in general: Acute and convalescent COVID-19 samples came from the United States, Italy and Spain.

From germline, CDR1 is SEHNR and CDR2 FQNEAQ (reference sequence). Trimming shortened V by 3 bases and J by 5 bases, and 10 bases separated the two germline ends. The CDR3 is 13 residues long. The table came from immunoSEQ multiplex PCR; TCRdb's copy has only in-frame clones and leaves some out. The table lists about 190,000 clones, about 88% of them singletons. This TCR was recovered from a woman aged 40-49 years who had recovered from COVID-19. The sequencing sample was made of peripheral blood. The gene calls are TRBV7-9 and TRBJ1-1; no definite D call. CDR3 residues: CASSFGGETEAFF. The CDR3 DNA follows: TGTGCCAGCAGCTTCGGCGGGGAAACTGAAGCTTTCTTT.